The 17 T cell receptor beta chains listed next were all sequenced from one sample in a study of cytomegalovirus exposure and HLA in healthy donors. PCR was performed using 60 Vbeta and 13 Jbeta primers. The protocol was immunoSEQ multiplex PCR, while the TCRdb copy is restricted to in-frame clones and leaves out a portion. This table has roughly 150,000 clones, about 75% appearing once. The sequenced sample consisted of PBMCs. These receptors originate from a man aged 18-30 years in good health and CMV-seronegative.

The CDR3: CASSLVVGSSGNTIYF. In nucleotides, the CDR3 is TGTGCCAGCAGCTTAGTCGTGGGGAGCTCTGGAAACACCATATATTTT. The J gene is TRBJ1-3, the V gene TRBV7-8; the D is unclear. The CDR3 is 16 amino acids. V was shortened by 1 base and J by 0 bases, with 10 bases between the two germline ends. Germline V lookup: CDR1 SGHVS, CDR2 FQNEAQ.

This chain uses TRBV4-1 with TRBJ2-7; D is uncertain. From germline, CDR1 is MGHRA and CDR2 YSYEKL. The CDR3 totals 14 residues. Trimming pared 2 bases from V and 5 bases from J, leaving 13 bases between. The CDR3 loop reads CASSQPTLIDEQYF. DNA for the CDR3: TGCGCCAGCAGCCAACCCACTTTAATTGACGAGCAGTACTTC.

The chain has TRBV9 and TRBJ2-3; perhaps TRBD1 as D (7 bases). V shed 4 bases and J shed 0 bases, with 21 bases lying between them. The CDR3 is made up of 18 amino acids. Germline V gene data show CDR1 as SGDLS and CDR2 as YYNGEE. CDR3 region: CASSTPGGGRTSTDTQYF. CDR3 nucleotides: TGTGCCAGCAGCACCCCTGGAGGGGGCAGAACTAGCACAGATACGCAGTATTTT.

This clone was counted once. The rearrangement joins TRBV6-6 to TRBJ1-1; D possibly corresponds to TRBD1 (6 bases). Germline lookup yields CDR1 MNHNY and CDR2 SVGAGI (reference sequence). CDR3 length equals 13 residues. Trimming took off 7 bases at V and 5 bases at J, with 14 bases between the two ends. The CDR3 coding sequence is TGTGCCAGCATAGGACAGATTGGGACTGAAGCTTTCTTT. Translation gives CASIGQIGTEAFF.

The chain links TRBV20-1 to TRBJ1-1; the D is unclear. Trimming stripped 3 bases from V and 7 bases from J, with 9 bases between. The CDR3 spans 11 residues. The germline gives CDR1 DFQATT, CDR2 SNEGSKA (reference sequence). The DNA of the CDR3 is TGCAGTGCTAGTCAGCGAGTTGAAGCTTTCTTT. Amino acids: CSASQRVEAFF.

This chain connects TRBV7-8 to TRBJ2-2, with D maybe TRBD1 (5 bases). The CDR3 contains 16 residues. Trimming removed 5 bases from V and 3 bases from J, with 16 bases in between. Germline lookup yields CDR1 SGHVS and CDR2 FQNEAQ. CDR3 residues: CASSPTRQTDTGELFF. As DNA, the CDR3 is TGTGCCAGCAGCCCCACCCGACAGACCGACACCGGGGAGCTGTTTTTT.

This clone was observed many times. V and J are TRBV5-4 and TRBJ2-2; maybe TRBD2 (7 bases). The CDR3 sequence is 18 residues long. CDR1 SGHNT and CDR2 YYREEE come from the germline V gene (reference sequence). Trimming took 0 bases from V and 4 from J, leaving 19 bases between them. CDR3 DNA: TGTGCCAGCAGCTTGGGGCTTTCGGGGGGCCTCATCACCGGGGAGCTGTTTTTT. It translates to CASSLGLSGGLITGELFF.

The chain couples TRBV5-4 to TRBJ2-3; 10 bases agree with TRBD2. The trim removed 0 bases at V and 8 bases at J, leaving 6 bases unmatched. The CDR3 is 15 amino acids. Germline lookup yields CDR1 SGHNT and CDR2 YYREEE (reference sequence). The CDR3 region has the DNA TGTGCCAGCAGCTTGGGAGCTAGCGGGAGTGGTACGCAGTATTTT. Translation gives CASSLGASGSGTQYF.

The chain recombines TRBV4-1 with TRBJ2-1, with no clear D. The CDR3 sequence is 16 residues long. Trimming removed 1 base from V and 2 bases from J, with 12 bases in between. The V gene's germline CDR1 is MGHRA and CDR2 YSYEKL. The CDR3 DNA reads TGCGCCAGCAGCCAAGCCCCTGGAGTAGCCTACAATGAGCAGTTCTTC. Protein product: CASSQAPGVAYNEQFF.

V usage is TRBV7-2 and J usage is TRBJ2-7; TRBD2 matches 7 bases. CDR3 size: 16 residues. With 5 bases clipped from V and 6 bases from J, the junction kept 16 bases outside the gene matches. Germline values: CDR1 SGHTA, CDR2 FQGNSA. CDR3 in DNA: TGTGCCAGCAGCCCACCGGGAAGTCGGGAGGCGGGCGAGCAGTACTTC. This gives the protein CASSPPGSREAGEQYF. Looking up the rest from reference TRBV7-2 and TRBJ2-7 gives the full variable domain: GAGVSQSPSNKVTEKGKDVELRCDPISGHTALYWYRQSLGQGLEFLIYFQGNSAPDKSGLPSDRFSAERTGGSVSTLTIQRTQQEDSAVYLCASSPPGSREAGEQYFGPGTRLTVT.

Only one count was recorded for this clone. The chain employs TRBV27 and TRBJ1-2, with a tentative D call TRBD1 (5 bases). The CDR3 is 14 amino acids. Per germline, CDR1 MNHEY and CDR2 SMNVEV (reference sequence). V was pared by 7 bases and J by 2 bases, with 14 bases between. Here the CDR3 reads CASTQVGGNYGYTF. CDR3 sequence (DNA): TGTGCCAGCACCCAGGTGGGGGGAAACTATGGCTACACCTTC.

The J gene is TRBJ2-2, the V gene TRBV19, with 10 bases lining up with TRBD2. The CDR3 covers 14 residues. The junction had 8 bases not matched to a gene; V was cut back by 11 bases and J by 5 bases. Germline V gene sequence: CDR1 LNHDA, CDR2 SQIVND (reference sequence). The CDR3, as DNA: TGTGCCTCCAGGACTAGCGGCCTGACCGGGGAGCTGTTTTTT. Its protein product is CASRTSGLTGELFF.

The J gene is TRBJ2-5, the V gene TRBV28; 7 positions agree with TRBD1. The CDR3 totals 16 residues. With 7 bases clipped from V and 1 base from J, the junction kept 12 bases outside the gene matches. Germline CDR1 and CDR2: MDHEN and SYDVKM. The CDR3 region is CASTRDGTATQETQYF. CDR3 nucleotides: TGTGCCAGCACCCGGGACGGGACAGCGACCCAAGAGACCCAGTACTTC.

The chain has TRBV4-3 and TRBJ2-2; D is uncertain. The CDR3 loop spans 14 amino acids. Germline assignment: CDR1 LGHNA and CDR2 YSLEER. The V gene lost 1 base and the J gene lost 0 bases, with 3 bases spanning the gap. This chain's CDR3 is CASSQATNTGELFF. CDR3 bases: TGCGCCAGCAGCCAAGCCACGAACACCGGGGAGCTGTTTTTT.

V usage is TRBV4-3 and J usage is TRBJ2-7; 11 bases are shared with TRBD2. The CDR3 consists of 14 residues. The V and J ends lost 4 bases and 6 bases, in that order; junction bases with no gene match: 5. Germline loops: CDR1 LGHNA, CDR2 YSLEER. In DNA form, the CDR3 reads TGCGCCAGCAGCCCGACTAGCGGGGCCACCGAGCAGTACTTC. Amino acids: CASSPTSGATEQYF.

The V gene is TRBV6-1, the J gene TRBJ2-4, with TRBD1 matching over 11 bases. Germline V lookup: CDR1 MNHNS, CDR2 SASEGT. With V trimmed by 9 bases and J by 6 bases, 7 bases remained unmatched. The CDR3 totals 14 residues. Here the CDR3 reads CASRTGGDGNIQYF. CDR3 nucleotide sequence: TGTGCCAGTAGGACAGGGGGCGATGGAAACATTCAGTACTTC.

V gene TRBV29-1 combines with J gene TRBJ1-2; D possibly corresponds to TRBD1 (6 bases). The V end lost 7 bases, the J end lost 4 bases, and 13 bases lay between the germline ends. CDR1 is SQVTM and CDR2 is ANQGSEA in the germline V gene. This CDR3 is 12 amino acids long. The CDR3 region is CSAAGHLYGYTF. CDR3 DNA sequence: TGCAGCGCAGCGGGACACCTCTATGGCTACACCTTC.